This TCR beta chain was recorded in a study of spatial heterogeneity in lung cancer. There are many counts of this clonotype. CDR1 and CDR2 from the germline V gene are ENHRY and SYGVKD. The CDR3 extends over 13 amino acids. V gave up 6 bases and J gave up 2 bases; unmatched junction bases: 1. Time point: sample taken at primary tumor resection. From the 5' RACE reads, TCRdb called clonotypes with MiXCR, one entry per CDR3 protein. The table shows 10,000 to 15,000 distinct CDR3 sequences, with 3.8% occurring only once. This sequence originates from a male donor with early-stage non-small cell lung cancer. The V call is TRBV10-3, the J call TRBJ1-3; 7 bases are a match to TRBD1. Sequenced here: PBMCs, sampled at surgery. CDR3 residues: CAIRTGTGNTIYF. The CDR3 nucleotides are TGTGCCATCAGGACAGGGACTGGAAACACCATATATTTT.